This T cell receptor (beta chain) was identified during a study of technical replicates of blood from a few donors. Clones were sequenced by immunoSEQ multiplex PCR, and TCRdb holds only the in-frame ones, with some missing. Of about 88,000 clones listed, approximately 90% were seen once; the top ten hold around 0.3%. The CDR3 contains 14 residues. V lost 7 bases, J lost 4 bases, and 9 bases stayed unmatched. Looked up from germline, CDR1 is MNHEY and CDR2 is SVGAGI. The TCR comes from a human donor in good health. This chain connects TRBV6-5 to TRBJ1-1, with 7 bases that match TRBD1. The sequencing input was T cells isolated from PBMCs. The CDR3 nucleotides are TGTGCCAGCAACCGACAGGGACTCTCCACTGAAGCTTTCTTT. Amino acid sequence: CASNRQGLSTEAFF.